The 18 T cell receptor beta chains in this list originate from one sample, sequenced in a study of chemoradiotherapy in HPV16-positive cancers (dated 2022 in TCRdb). Library creation used the immunoSEQ multiplex PCR assay. TCRdb retrieved this table from immuneACCESS and kept in-frame rearrangements only. Not all clones are present; in checked studies, unresolved V genes account for under half, and no reason is known for the remainder. Recorded for this sample are approximately 3,200 clones; 80% to 95% of them occurred a single time. Of the sample, about 2.5% falls within the top ten clones. The specimen comprised tumor tissue, sampled from a patient who underwent chemoradiotherapy. These receptors all come from a human donor with HPV-associated anogenital cancer.

This clone was picked up one time. The gene calls are TRBV15 and TRBJ1-2, with 10 bases that match TRBD1. V gave up 3 bases and J gave up 8 bases; unmatched junction bases: 9. CDR1 and CDR2 from the germline V gene are LNHNV and YYDKDF (reference sequence). The CDR3 has 15 amino acids. The CDR3 sequence: CATSRVRQGAGGYTF. The CDR3 nucleotides read TGTGCCACCAGCAGGGTCCGACAGGGGGCAGGCGGCTACACCTTC.

This clone was counted a few times. The rearrangement links TRBV11-2 to TRBJ1-2, with 7 bases matching TRBD1. CDR3 length: 16 amino acids. Germline lookup yields CDR1 SGHAT and CDR2 FQNNGV. Losses at the gene ends were 6 bases for V and 0 bases for J; bases not matched to a gene: 10. CDR3 DNA sequence: TGTGCCAGCAGTTCCGGGGACAGCCGTTCTAACTATGGCTACACCTTC. Translation: CASSSGDSRSNYGYTF.

V usage is TRBV6-1 and J usage is TRBJ1-5; D ambiguous. The CDR3 consists of 14 residues. Trimming removed 4 bases at V and 10 bases at J, with 17 bases between. The germline gives CDR1 MNHNS, CDR2 SASEGT. CDR3 residues: CASSVERSGRPQHF. CDR3 nucleotides: TGTGCCAGCAGTGTGGAGAGGTCAGGCCGTCCCCAGCATTTT.

This CDR3 is CASSPGQILNEQFF. DNA of the CDR3: TGTGCCAGCAGCCCCGGCCAGATACTCAATGAGCAGTTCTTC. The chain combines TRBV6-6 with TRBJ2-1, with D hard to call. V was cut by 6 bases and J by 6 bases, with 15 bases left in between. The germline V gene has CDR1 MNHNY and CDR2 SVGAGI (reference sequence). CDR3 size: 14 residues.

The V call is TRBV18, the J call TRBJ1-2; D uncertain. Trimming took 3 bases from V and 2 from J, leaving 10 bases between them. The V gene's germline CDR1 is KGHSH and CDR2 LQKENI. This CDR3 contains 14 residues. DNA for the CDR3: TGTGCCAGCTCACCTTTGGGAGGGAACTATGGCTACACCTTC. Translating it yields CASSPLGGNYGYTF. Full variable domain (missing parts from reference TRBV18 and TRBJ1-2): NAGVMQNPRHLVRRRGQEARLRCSPMKGHSHVYWYRQLPEEGLKFMVYLQKENIIDESGMPKERFSAEFPKEGPSILRIQQVVRGDSAAYFCASSPLGGNYGYTFGSGTRLTVV.

This CDR3 is CASSETDPRGVSPLHF. The DNA for the CDR3 is TGTGCCAGCAGTGAAACGGACCCAAGAGGAGTTTCACCCCTCCACTTT. The chain uses TRBV2 and TRBJ1-6; D is unclear. The ends were cut back, 2 bases at V and 9 bases at J, with 17 bases in the middle. The CDR3 runs 16 residues. Germline-derived CDR1 and CDR2 are SNHLY and FYNNEI.

V is TRBV27 and J is TRBJ2-7; weak D call: TRBD2 (6 bases). There are 16 residues in the CDR3. The germline gives CDR1 MNHEY, CDR2 SMNVEV (reference sequence). V was pared by 4 bases and J by 2 bases, with 18 bases between. The CDR3 coding sequence is TGTGCCAGCAGTTCACCCGCGGGGCCCAATACCTACGAGCAGTACTTC. The encoded protein is CASSSPAGPNTYEQYF.

The chain joins TRBV5-1 to TRBJ2-7; D call uncertain. Germline V gene data show CDR1 as SGHRS and CDR2 as YFSETQ. The V end lost 0 bases, the J end lost 1 base, and 5 bases lay between the germline ends. CDR3 length equals 13 residues. In nucleotides, the CDR3 is TGCGCCAGCAGCTTGGTCCTGTCCTACGAGCAGTACTTC. Protein: CASSLVLSYEQYF.

The chain employs TRBV30 and TRBJ1-2; tentatively, D is TRBD1 (6 bases). Trimming removed 1 base from V and 0 bases from J, with 12 bases in between. The CDR3 has 15 residues. The germline V gene has CDR1 GTSNPN and CDR2 SVGIG (reference sequence). The CDR3 region is CAWSGGQIPNYGYTF. CDR3 sequence (DNA): TGTGCCTGGAGTGGCGGACAGATCCCTAACTATGGCTACACCTTC.

The genes are TRBV30 and TRBJ1-6, with D hard to call. Germline values: CDR1 GTSNPN, CDR2 SVGIG (reference sequence). Trimming pared 0 bases from V and 7 bases from J, leaving 10 bases between. This CDR3 is built from 14 residues. The CDR3 nucleotides read TGTGCCTGGAGTGTTACAGCGTCGAATTCACCCCTCCACTTT. It yields the protein CAWSVTASNSPLHF.

This clone has just a few counts. V is TRBV19 and J is TRBJ2-7; weak D call: TRBD1 (5 bases). CDR3 length: 13 amino acids. V lost 5 bases, J lost 3 bases, and 11 bases lay in between. CDR1 and CDR2 (germline): LNHDA, SQIVND (reference sequence). CDR3 sequence (DNA): TGTGCCAGTAGTTACCAGGGTGGCTACGAGCAGTACTTC. Its translation: CASSYQGGYEQYF.

The V call is TRBV4-3, the J call TRBJ2-3; 10 bases fit TRBD2. Per the germline V gene, CDR1 is LGHNA and CDR2 is YSLEER. Unmatched junction bases numbered 10, after V lost 1 base and J lost 0 bases. The CDR3 is 19 amino acids. The CDR3 loop reads CASSQAGGISGGSTDTQYF. The DNA of the CDR3 is TGCGCCAGCAGCCAAGCCGGTGGAATTAGCGGGGGGAGCACAGATACGCAGTATTTT.

This chain connects TRBV2 to TRBJ2-1, with D perhaps matching TRBD1 or TRBD2 (6 bases each). V shed 4 bases and J shed 0 bases, with 13 bases lying between them. Per germline, CDR1 SNHLY and CDR2 FYNNEI. The CDR3 totals 16 residues. The CDR3 region has the DNA TGTGCCAGCAGTGTAAGCAGGGGACTCTCCTACAATGAGCAGTTCTTC. It encodes CASSVSRGLSYNEQFF.

This sequence joins TRBV7-9 and TRBJ1-4; TRBD1 matches at 7 bases. V lost 6 bases and J lost 2; bases outside the gene matches: 3. The germline gives CDR1 SEHNR, CDR2 FQNEAQ (reference sequence). The CDR3 runs to 14 residues. The CDR3 is CASSQGGTNEKLFF. In nucleotides, the CDR3 is TGTGCCAGCAGTCAGGGGGGGACTAATGAAAAACTGTTTTTT.

This chain uses TRBV5-1 with TRBJ2-1; no clear D gene. Germline V gene data show CDR1 as SGHRS and CDR2 as YFSETQ. V lost 3 bases and J 0 bases, leaving 13 bases between the germline ends. This CDR3 comprises 16 residues. CDR3 protein: CASSSLRESSYNEQFF. The CDR3 bases are TGCGCCAGCAGCTCCCTTAGGGAAAGCTCCTACAATGAGCAGTTCTTC.

The genes are TRBV28 and TRBJ2-1, with TRBD2 identical over 9 bases. Germline assignment: CDR1 MDHEN and CDR2 SYDVKM. V was pared by 2 bases and J by 6 bases, with 5 bases of the junction left unmatched. This CDR3 is built from 15 residues. The DNA for the CDR3 is TGTGCCAGCAGTTTAAGTAGCGGGGGTCGCAATGAGCAGTTCTTC. This sequence encodes CASSLSSGGRNEQFF.

The V call is TRBV7-2, the J call TRBJ1-4; 9 nucleotides match TRBD1. The germline gives CDR1 SGHTA, CDR2 FQGNSA. The CDR3 length is 14 residues. The V gene end was trimmed by 5 bases and the J gene end by 8 bases; junction bases not matched to a gene: 6. CDR3 sequence (DNA): TGTGCCAGCAGCCAGGGACAGGGTAACGAAAAACTGTTTTTT. Translation gives CASSQGQGNEKLFF.

The chain joins TRBV6-1 to TRBJ2-3, with D possibly being TRBD2 (6 bases). With 7 bases removed from V and 3 bases from J, the gap between germline ends came to 14 bases. The germline gives CDR1 MNHNS, CDR2 SASEGT. This CDR3 has 14 residues. The CDR3 bases are TGTGCCAGCACTGTGAGAGGGAGGACAGATACGCAGTATTTT. It specifies CASTVRGRTDTQYF.